Listed below are T cell receptor beta chains from one sample, sequenced in a study of blood T cell repertoires in COVID-19. Assay: immunoSEQ multiplex PCR; the TCRdb copy retains only in-frame clones and omits some. The sample contains about 250,000 clones, approximately 79% of which appear only once. Material: peripheral blood. These receptor sequences come from an elderly woman with active or convalescent COVID-19. CDR3s include the opening cysteine and the closing phenylalanine or tryptophan. Fields, in order: CDR3 DNA, CDR3 protein, D gene, V gene, clone size, J gene, CDR3 length. The D gene is left open where the match is weak. Clone size is not always given. Where it is, it says once, few, many or a class for expanded clones.

TGTGCCAGCGGGTCCCAGGGCTACGAGCAGTACTTC,CASGSQGYEQYF,.,TRBV2,once,TRBJ2-7,12
TGTGCCAGCTCACCAGGAGGGAATCAGCCCCAGCATTTT,CASSPGGNQPQHF,.,TRBV18,.,TRBJ1-5,13
TGTGCCAGCTCACCACCCAGATCTGGGGCCAACGTCCTGACTTTC,CASSPPRSGANVLTF,.,TRBV18,.,TRBJ2-6,15
TGTGCCAGCAGACAGGTCGGCCTCCAGGGAACTGAAGCTTTCTTT,CASRQVGLQGTEAFF,.,TRBV11-1,few,TRBJ1-1,15
TGTGCCAGCAGCGAACAGGGGGCGAGCTCCTACAATGAGCAGTTCTTC,CASSEQGASSYNEQFF,TRBD1,TRBV6-1,.,TRBJ2-1,16
TGTGCCAGCTCACCACCCTCGGGGTTTGAGGGTACGCAGTATTTT,CASSPPSGFEGTQYF,.,TRBV18,.,TRBJ2-3,15
TGTGCCTGGAGTTGGTGGTCGGACACCGGGGAGCTGTTTTTT,CAWSWWSDTGELFF,.,TRBV30,.,TRBJ2-2,14
TGTGCCAGCAGTTTAGGGGCCGGGTCAGCGGGCTACACCTTC,CASSLGAGSAGYTF,.,TRBV28,.,TRBJ1-2,14
TGTGCCACCAGCAGAGAAATAACACTAGGGGATACGCAGTATTTT,CATSREITLGDTQYF,.,TRBV15,medium-sized,TRBJ2-3,15
TGTGCCAGCAGCGTAATAGATGGCGGGGAGCTGTTTTTT,CASSVIDGGELFF,.,TRBV9,once,TRBJ2-2,13
TGCAGTGCTCAGTTTAACCATGAGCAGTTCTTC,CSAQFNHEQFF,.,TRBV20-1,.,TRBJ2-1,11